This T cell receptor beta chain was sequenced during a study of CD8 T cells in ankylosing spondylitis. Study-wide results and limits: Disease-linked clones reportedly concentrated significantly in matched ankylosing spondylitis synovial fluid.

This clonotype was detected ten times or more. Its target is not known. CDR1 and CDR2 from the germline V gene are DFQATT and SNEGSKA (reference sequence). The junction had 7 bases not matched to a gene; V was cut back by 6 bases and J by 3 bases. The CDR3 runs to 13 residues. TCRdb re-called the 5' RACE reads through MiXCR, storing one row per CDR3 protein. The sample gives roughly 150,000 distinct CDR3 sequences, around a third of which show up once; 6% is in the top ten. The material sequenced was synovial fluid, either unsorted or a sorted T cell fraction (not recorded which). This sequence was found in a male donor with ankylosing spondylitis. V gene TRBV20-1 combines with J gene TRBJ2-7, with 8 bases matching TRBD2. The CDR3 sequence: CSAEALADYEQYF. In nucleotides, the CDR3 is TGCAGTGCGGAGGCACTAGCGGACTACGAGCAGTACTTC.